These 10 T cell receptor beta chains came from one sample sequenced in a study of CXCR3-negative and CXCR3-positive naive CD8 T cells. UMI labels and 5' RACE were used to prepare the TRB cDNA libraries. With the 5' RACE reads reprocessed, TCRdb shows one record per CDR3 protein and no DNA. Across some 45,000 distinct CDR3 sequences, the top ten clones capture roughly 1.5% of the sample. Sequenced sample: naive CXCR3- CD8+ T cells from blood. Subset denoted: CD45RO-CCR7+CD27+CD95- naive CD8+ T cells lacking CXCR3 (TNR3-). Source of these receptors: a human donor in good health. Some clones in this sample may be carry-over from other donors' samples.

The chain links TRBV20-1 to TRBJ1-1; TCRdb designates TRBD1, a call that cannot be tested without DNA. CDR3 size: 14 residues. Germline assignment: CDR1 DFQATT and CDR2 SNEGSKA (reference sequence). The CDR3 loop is CSARDRDRDTEAFF.

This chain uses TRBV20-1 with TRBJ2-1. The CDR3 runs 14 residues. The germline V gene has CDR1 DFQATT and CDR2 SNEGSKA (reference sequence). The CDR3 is CSARVVSLNNEQFF.

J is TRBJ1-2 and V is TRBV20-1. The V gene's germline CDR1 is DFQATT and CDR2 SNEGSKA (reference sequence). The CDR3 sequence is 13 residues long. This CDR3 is CSASLGEAYGYTF.

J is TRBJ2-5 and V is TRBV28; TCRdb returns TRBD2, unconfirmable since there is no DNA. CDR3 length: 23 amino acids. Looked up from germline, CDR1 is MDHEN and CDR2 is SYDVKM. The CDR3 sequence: CASSFSKTPQWRGGPQYQETQYF.

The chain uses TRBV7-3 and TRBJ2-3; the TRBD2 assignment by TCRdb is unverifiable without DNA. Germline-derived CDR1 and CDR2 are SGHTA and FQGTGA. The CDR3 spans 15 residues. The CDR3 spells CASSLGTSGTDTQYF.

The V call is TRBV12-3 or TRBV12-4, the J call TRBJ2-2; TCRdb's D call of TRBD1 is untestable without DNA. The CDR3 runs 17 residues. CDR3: CASSLSIGQGSTGELFF.

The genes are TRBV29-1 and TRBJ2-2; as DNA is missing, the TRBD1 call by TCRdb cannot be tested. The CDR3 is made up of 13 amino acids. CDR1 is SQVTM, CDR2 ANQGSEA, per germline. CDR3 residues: CSVGQGEAGELFF.

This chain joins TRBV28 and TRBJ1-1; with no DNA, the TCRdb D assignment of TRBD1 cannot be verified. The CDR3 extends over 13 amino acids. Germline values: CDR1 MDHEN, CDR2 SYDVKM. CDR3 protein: CASSIRGYTEAFF.

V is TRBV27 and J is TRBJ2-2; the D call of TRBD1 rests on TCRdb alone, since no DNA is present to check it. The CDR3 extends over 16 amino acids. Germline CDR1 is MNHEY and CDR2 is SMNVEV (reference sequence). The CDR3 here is CASTFRGPPSTGELFF.

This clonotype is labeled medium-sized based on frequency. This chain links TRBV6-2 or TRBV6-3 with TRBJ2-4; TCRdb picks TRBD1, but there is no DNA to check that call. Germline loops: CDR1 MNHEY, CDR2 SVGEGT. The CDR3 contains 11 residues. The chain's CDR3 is CASLKGDIQYF.